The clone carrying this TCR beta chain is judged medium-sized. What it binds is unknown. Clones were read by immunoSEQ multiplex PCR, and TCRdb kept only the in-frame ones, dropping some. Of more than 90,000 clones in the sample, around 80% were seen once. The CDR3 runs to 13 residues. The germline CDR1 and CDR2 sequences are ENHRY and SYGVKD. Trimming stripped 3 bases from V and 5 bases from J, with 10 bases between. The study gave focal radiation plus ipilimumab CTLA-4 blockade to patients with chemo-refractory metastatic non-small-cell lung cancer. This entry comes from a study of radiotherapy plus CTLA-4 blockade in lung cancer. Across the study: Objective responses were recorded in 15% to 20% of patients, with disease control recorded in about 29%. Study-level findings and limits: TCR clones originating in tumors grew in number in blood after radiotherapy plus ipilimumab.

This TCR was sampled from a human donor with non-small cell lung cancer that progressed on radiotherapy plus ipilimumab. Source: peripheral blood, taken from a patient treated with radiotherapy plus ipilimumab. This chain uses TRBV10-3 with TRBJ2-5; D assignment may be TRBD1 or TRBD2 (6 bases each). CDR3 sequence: CAISEQGLETQYF. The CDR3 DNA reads TGTGCCATCAGTGAACAGGGACTCGAGACCCAGTACTTC.